Presented here are 15 T cell receptor beta chains from one specimen sequenced in a study of T-cell memory formation after mild COVID-19. Using its own MiXCR run on the 5' RACE reads, TCRdb lists one record per CDR3 protein. The data hold 150,000 to 200,000 distinct CDR3 sequences, with around 13% observed a single time. Sequenced input: PBMCs or a T cell subset sorted from them (not recorded which). All receptors derive from an adult woman who had mild COVID-19 (a few samples of this study predate the infection). Cell type and time point are not known.

This clonotype was detected only once. The CDR3 nucleotides are TGTGCCAGCACCGGGACAGGTCAAGGCACCGGGGAGCTGTTTTTT. Protein product: CASTGTGQGTGELFF. The chain is built from TRBV12-3 or TRBV12-4 and TRBJ2-2, with 8 bases fitting TRBD1. This CDR3 has 15 residues. The V segment lost 7 bases and the J segment 4 bases; nucleotides outside the gene matches: 8.

The chain joins TRBV7-3 to TRBJ2-6; D gene ambiguous. Germline loops: CDR1 SGHTA, CDR2 FQGTGA. This CDR3 spans 14 amino acids. V lost 4 bases to trimming and J lost 0 bases, with 4 bases between them. The CDR3 is CASSWNSGANVLTF. CDR3 DNA sequence: TGTGCCAGCAGCTGGAACTCTGGGGCCAACGTCCTGACTTTC.

This chain links TRBV19 with TRBJ2-3, with 8 bases fitting TRBD2. CDR3 length: 15 amino acids. The germline CDR1 and CDR2 sequences are LNHDA and SQIVND (reference sequence). V lost 8 bases, J lost 5 bases, and 12 bases stayed unmatched. The DNA for the CDR3 is TGTGCCAGTGCCCCAGGGACTAGGGTAGGAGATACGCAGTATTTT. Translated: CASAPGTRVGDTQYF.

Only one count was recorded for this clonotype. This chain uses TRBV14 with TRBJ2-1; TRBD1 might be the D (6 bases). The germline gives CDR1 SGHDN, CDR2 FVKESK. The CDR3 totals 15 residues. Trimming removed 3 bases at V and 5 bases at J, with 14 bases between. The CDR3 reads CASSQTGYVDNEQFF. For the CDR3, the DNA is TGTGCCAGCAGCCAGACAGGCTACGTGGACAATGAGCAGTTCTTC.

This clonotype was picked up a small number of times. The chain recombines TRBV12-3 or TRBV12-4 with TRBJ2-5; 9 bases agree with TRBD2. The length of the CDR3 is 16 residues. V shed 5 bases, J shed 5 bases, and the junction held 12 bases outside the gene matches. The DNA for the CDR3 is TGTGCCAGCAGTCGAAACATAGCGGGGGTAGGGGAGACCCAGTACTTC. Residues: CASSRNIAGVGETQYF.

In its sample, this clonotype was seen many times. The rearrangement links TRBV29-1 to TRBJ2-2; 7 bases agree with TRBD1. The trim removed 6 bases at V and 1 base at J, leaving 8 bases unmatched. CDR1 SQVTM and CDR2 ANQGSEA come from the germline V gene. The CDR3 spans 15 residues. CDR3 protein: CSVGGQVKNTGELFF. The CDR3 coding sequence is TGCAGCGTGGGCGGACAGGTTAAGAACACCGGGGAGCTGTTTTTT.

This clonotype was recorded many times. The chain employs TRBV5-1 and TRBJ2-7; 7 bases are shared with TRBD2. The V gene's germline CDR1 is SGHRS and CDR2 YFSETQ. The CDR3 runs 14 residues. V shed 4 bases, J shed 4 bases, and the junction held 8 bases outside the gene matches. The CDR3 coding sequence is TGCGCCAGCAGCCCCGAAGGGACTAAATACGAGCAGTACTTC. It translates to CASSPEGTKYEQYF.

A few counts support this clonotype. The rearrangement uses TRBV5-4 and TRBJ2-7; no clear D. Germline values: CDR1 SGHNT, CDR2 YYREEE (reference sequence). V dropped 0 bases and J dropped 4 bases, with 11 bases sitting between them. The CDR3 runs 14 residues. This CDR3 reads CASSLERQTYEQYF. CDR3 in DNA: TGTGCCAGCAGCTTGGAGCGCCAGACATACGAGCAGTACTTC.

This chain connects TRBV7-9 to TRBJ2-1; D uncertain. The CDR3 has 14 residues. Trimming shortened V by 2 bases and J by 2 bases, and 7 bases separated the two germline ends. Germline V gives CDR1 SEHNR, CDR2 FQNEAQ (reference sequence). CDR3 loop: CASSLRSPYNEQFF. CDR3 DNA: TGTGCCAGCAGCTTAAGGAGTCCCTACAATGAGCAGTTCTTC.

The chain joins TRBV7-3 to TRBJ2-3; D is possibly TRBD2 (5 bases). The ends were cut back, 4 bases at V and 1 base at J, with 9 bases in the middle. This CDR3 is built from 14 residues. In germline, CDR1 is SGHTA, CDR2 FQGTGA. CDR3 protein: CASSSYGGTDTQYF. For the CDR3, the DNA is TGTGCCAGCAGCTCCTACGGGGGCACAGATACGCAGTATTTT.

The genes are TRBV5-5 and TRBJ1-5; 7 bases are shared with TRBD1. The germline V gene encodes CDR1 SGHKS and CDR2 YYEKEE (reference sequence). The CDR3 spans 15 residues. V trimming: 0 bases; J trimming: 5 bases; junction bases outside the gene matches: 5. The CDR3 nucleotides read TGTGCCAGCAGCTTGGACAGGGGAACTCATCAGCCCCAGCATTTT. As protein: CASSLDRGTHQPQHF.

The chain couples TRBV6-5 to TRBJ1-4, with D hard to call. This CDR3 is built from 16 residues. The V end was cut by 5 bases, the J end by 2 bases, with 15 bases between. Germline CDR1 is MNHEY and CDR2 is SVGAGI. This CDR3 reads CASSKGSGLTNEKLFF. CDR3 nucleotides: TGTGCCAGCAGTAAGGGTTCGGGCCTCACTAATGAAAAACTGTTTTTT.

CDR3 amino acids: CASSLEAAGVEEKETQYF. The CDR3 DNA reads as TGTGCCAGCAGTTTAGAGGCGGCAGGGGTTGAAGAAAAAGAGACCCAGTACTTC. The chain is built from TRBV12-3 or TRBV12-4 and TRBJ2-5, with TRBD1 as a possible D gene (6 bases). CDR3 size: 18 residues. The V and J ends lost 1 base and 3 bases respectively, with 21 bases between them.

This clonotype was seen repeatedly, ten times or more. This chain uses TRBV2 with TRBJ2-3, with D possibly TRBD1 on 9 matching bases. The CDR3 length is 17 residues. Trimming cost V 3 bases and J 6 bases, with 22 bases left between them. Germline CDR1 SNHLY, CDR2 FYNNEI. CDR3 coding DNA: TGTGCCAGCAGTGAGGTAGCGGGACAGGGTGTCGGTGATACGCAGTATTTT. Its protein product is CASSEVAGQGVGDTQYF.

The table lists this clonotype with a few counts. The gene calls are TRBV7-9 and TRBJ2-7; 8 positions agree with TRBD1. Trimming took 5 bases from V and 0 from J; bases not matched to a gene: 6. CDR1 is SEHNR and CDR2 is FQNEAQ in the germline V gene (reference sequence). CDR3 length: 15 residues. Here the CDR3 DNA reads TGTGCCAGCAGCGCGACAGGGGCTCCCTCCTACGAGCAGTACTTC. It codes for CASSATGAPSYEQYF.